This TCR beta chain is from a study of early T cells in non-severe SARS-CoV-2 infection. From the 5' RACE reads, TCRdb called clonotypes with MiXCR, one entry per CDR3 protein. Among fewer than 80,000 distinct CDR3 sequences listed, around 10% were seen once. CDR1 and CDR2 from the germline V gene are SGHTA and FQGNSA. This CDR3 has 14 residues. The V end was cut by 5 bases, the J end by 0 bases, with 9 bases between. The sequence was collected from an adult who was a healthcare worker with PCR-confirmed SARS-CoV-2 infection or an uninfected control (not recorded which). Sequenced here: whole blood, sampled at baseline. This chain joins TRBV7-2 and TRBJ2-3; a weak D match, TRBD2 (5 bases). CDR3 in DNA: TGTGCCAGCAGCACCCGGACTAGCACAGATACGCAGTATTTT. Translating it yields CASSTRTSTDTQYF.